This passage covers 31 T cell receptor beta chains from one sample sequenced in a study of T cell clones after liver transplantation. Measured with immunoSEQ multiplex PCR; TCRdb has only the in-frame clones, and not every one. The sample holds 40,000 to 65,000 clones, 84% seen once. The material was CD4+ T cells from blood, obtained before liver transplant. The receptors originated from a human donor who received a liver transplant.

This sequence joins TRBV5-4 and TRBJ2-7; 7 bases line up with TRBD1. CDR3 size: 13 residues. The germline V gene has CDR1 SGHNT and CDR2 YYREEE (reference sequence). V shed 5 bases and J 3 bases; nucleotides not matched to a gene: 5. CDR3 residues: CASRPGQSYEQYF. The DNA of the CDR3 is TGTGCCAGCAGACCGGGACAGAGCTACGAGCAGTACTTC. The full variable domain, in which reference TRBV5-4 and TRBJ2-7 provide the parts outside the CDR3, is ETGVTQSPTHLIKTRGQQVTLRCSSQSGHNTVSWYQQALGQGPQFIFQYYREEENGRGNFPPRFSGLQFPNYSSELNVNALELDDSALYLCASRPGQSYEQYFGPGTRLTVT.

This clone appeared a few times. The rearrangement uses TRBV6-5 and TRBJ1-1, with D unresolved. The CDR3 consists of 11 residues. Trimming shortened V by 6 bases and J by 7 bases, and 9 bases separated the two germline ends. Germline CDR1 MNHEY, CDR2 SVGAGI. The CDR3 sequence is CASRMAGEAFF. CDR3 coding DNA: TGTGCCAGCAGAATGGCGGGTGAAGCTTTCTTT.

The chain employs TRBV7-2 and TRBJ2-3, with TRBD2 matching over 8 bases. Germline V gives CDR1 SGHTA, CDR2 FQGNSA. The CDR3 contains 15 residues. V was clipped by 6 bases and J by 0 bases; unmatched bases: 5. The CDR3 DNA follows: TGTGCCAGCAGTCCAGCGGGGGCTAGCACAGATACGCAGTATTTT. Protein product: CASSPAGASTDTQYF.

The V call is TRBV5-5, the J call TRBJ1-3; D is uncertain. The CDR3 contains 14 residues. Germline lookup yields CDR1 SGHKS and CDR2 YYEKEE (reference sequence). Trimming left V 4 bases short and J 0 bases short, with 8 bases between. CDR3 nucleotide sequence: TGTGCCAGCAGCCCAGGCAACTCTGGAAACACCATATATTTT. This translates into CASSPGNSGNTIYF. The entire variable domain, with the rest obtained from reference TRBV5-5 and TRBJ1-3, is as follows: DAGVTQSPTHLIKTRGQQVTLRCSPISGHKSVSWYQQVLGQGPQFIFQYYEKEERGRGNFPDRFSARQFPNYSSELNVNALLLGDSALYLCASSPGNSGNTIYFGEGSWLTVV.

The chain employs TRBV7-2 and TRBJ1-3; TRBD1 might be the D (6 bases). Germline V CDR1 and CDR2: SGHTA, FQGNSA. The CDR3 length is 16 residues. V was trimmed by 4 bases and J by 4 bases, leaving 17 bases between them. CDR3 in DNA: TGTGCCAGCAGCTCAAACCCTACAGGGACCGGAAACACCATATATTTT. Residues: CASSSNPTGTGNTIYF. Combining the CDR3 with reference TRBV7-2 and TRBJ1-3 gives the whole variable domain GAGVSQSPSNKVTEKGKDVELRCDPISGHTALYWYRQSLGQGLEFLIYFQGNSAPDKSGLPSDRFSAERTGGSVSTLTIQRTQQEDSAVYLCASSSNPTGTGNTIYFGEGSWLTVV.

In DNA form, the CDR3 reads TGTGCCAGCAGCTTAAGTAAGGGTAACGGCAATCAGCCCCAGCATTTT. Translating it yields CASSLSKGNGNQPQHF. V and J are TRBV7-2 and TRBJ1-5; no reliable D call. Per the germline V gene, CDR1 is SGHTA and CDR2 is FQGNSA. V shed 2 bases and J shed 2 bases, with 13 bases lying between them. The CDR3 length is 16 residues. The variable domain in full, with the rest retrieved from reference TRBV7-2 and TRBJ1-5, is GAGVSQSPSNKVTEKGKDVELRCDPISGHTALYWYRQSLGQGLEFLIYFQGNSAPDKSGLPSDRFSAERTGGSVSTLTIQRTQQEDSAVYLCASSLSKGNGNQPQHFGDGTRLSIL.

The CDR3 spells CASSYRPRQGDQPQHF. CDR3 nucleotide sequence: TGTGCCAGCAGTTACAGACCTAGGCAGGGAGATCAGCCCCAGCATTTT. This chain joins TRBV5-6 and TRBJ1-5; weak D call: TRBD1 (5 bases). Germline CDR1 and CDR2: SGHDT and YYEEEE. V shed 5 bases and J shed 5 bases, with 20 bases lying between them. The CDR3 contains 16 residues.

This clone has a handful of counts. The rearrangement uses TRBV10-1 and TRBJ1-5; D is unclear. V was pared by 8 bases and J by 1 base, with 9 bases between. Germline values: CDR1 WNHNN, CDR2 SYGVQD (reference sequence). This CDR3 spans 13 amino acids. This chain's CDR3 is CASSRRSNQPQHF. As DNA, the CDR3 is TGCGCCAGCTCCCGACGGAGCAATCAGCCCCAGCATTTT.

The chain combines TRBV7-2 with TRBJ2-1, with 9 bases identical to TRBD2. The CDR3 totals 17 residues. V trimming: 5 bases; J trimming: 2 bases; junction bases outside the gene matches: 10. In germline, CDR1 is SGHTA, CDR2 FQGNSA. The CDR3 sequence is CASSGQSGGPPYNEQFF. CDR3 sequence (DNA): TGTGCCAGCAGCGGACAAAGCGGGGGGCCCCCCTACAATGAGCAGTTCTTC.

This clone has only one observation. The V gene is TRBV7-2, the J gene TRBJ2-7; 11 nucleotides match TRBD2. V shed 4 bases and J 0 bases; nucleotides not matched to a gene: 2. CDR3 length: 15 amino acids. Germline CDR1 reads SGHTA; CDR2 reads FQGNSA. This CDR3 is CASSSGTSGSYEQYF. The DNA of the CDR3 is TGTGCCAGCAGCTCGGGGACTAGCGGCTCCTACGAGCAGTACTTC.

V and J are TRBV19 and TRBJ1-1; 7 bases map to TRBD1. The CDR3 is 16 residues long. The J segment lost 4 bases and the V segment lost 5 bases, leaving 13 bases of the junction unmatched. CDR1 is LNHDA, CDR2 SQIVND, per germline (reference sequence). The CDR3 nucleotides are TGTGCCAGTAGTGCCCACTCAGGGGGAGTCGGCACTGAAGCTTTCTTT. Protein sequence: CASSAHSGGVGTEAFF.

This chain joins TRBV30 and TRBJ2-3, with D perhaps given as TRBD1 or TRBD2 (6 bases each). The germline V gene encodes CDR1 GTSNPN and CDR2 SVGIG (reference sequence). The V and J ends lost 3 bases and 6 bases respectively, with 16 bases between them. This CDR3 contains 14 residues. The CDR3 loop is CAWSSKGGYDTQYF. In DNA form, the CDR3 reads TGTGCCTGGAGCTCAAAGGGGGGCTACGATACGCAGTATTTT.

V is TRBV5-4 and J is TRBJ2-2, with D hard to call. CDR3 size: 12 residues. The V end lost 7 bases, the J end lost 1 base, and 5 bases lay between the germline ends. Germline V CDR1 and CDR2: SGHNT, YYREEE (reference sequence). This chain's CDR3 is CASGKNTGELFF. The CDR3 DNA reads TGTGCCAGCGGAAAGAACACCGGGGAGCTGTTTTTT.

The CDR3: CASSLSTGGSYEQYF. In DNA, the CDR3 is TGTGCCAGCAGTCTATCGACAGGGGGTTCCTACGAGCAGTACTTC. This chain connects TRBV6-5 to TRBJ2-7; TRBD1 matches 9 bases. This CDR3 comprises 15 residues. Germline assignment: CDR1 MNHEY and CDR2 SVGAGI. V was clipped by 5 bases and J by 1 base; unmatched bases: 6.

The chain has TRBV5-1 and TRBJ1-3; TRBD1 might be the D (6 bases). The V gene lost 2 bases and the J gene lost 0 bases, with 18 bases spanning the gap. This CDR3 is 18 amino acids long. Looked up from germline, CDR1 is SGHRS and CDR2 is YFSETQ. The DNA of the CDR3 is TGCGCCAGCAGCTTACAGGGCTCCTCTCTCTTCTCTGGAAACACCATATATTTT. This sequence encodes CASSLQGSSLFSGNTIYF.

This chain joins TRBV2 and TRBJ2-5, with D perhaps TRBD1 (5 bases). The CDR3 loop spans 15 amino acids. V lost 1 base, J lost 3 bases, and 12 bases lay in between. Looked up from germline, CDR1 is SNHLY and CDR2 is FYNNEI. CDR3 nucleotides: TGTGCCAGCAGTGAAGGGTGGACAAGAAAAGAGACCCAGTACTTC. It translates to CASSEGWTRKETQYF.

This clone was recorded once. A single base separates this from a much larger clone, so it may be a read error. Distinct nucleotide sequences in the sample also encode this CDR3. The gene calls are TRBV7-2 and TRBJ1-3; D remains unclear. The CDR3 is 17 amino acids. Per the germline V gene, CDR1 is SGHTA and CDR2 is FQGNSA. The CDR3, as DNA: TGTGCCAGCAGCTTAGCAAGTAACGGCCGCTCTGGAAATACCATATATTTT. This translates into CASSLASNGRSGNTIYF.

The chain employs TRBV2 and TRBJ2-2; 15 bases are shared with TRBD2. Germline lookup yields CDR1 SNHLY and CDR2 FYNNEI. The ends lost 6 bases at V and 3 bases at J; junction bases unmatched: 8. The CDR3 extends over 18 amino acids. Written as DNA, the CDR3 is TGTGCCAGCAGCCCCGGGACTAGCGGGGGGTCTTACACCGGGGAGCTGTTTTTT. It encodes CASSPGTSGGSYTGELFF.

This clone has only a few counts. This chain links TRBV14 with TRBJ2-6; D gene unclear. V lost 4 bases and J 3 bases, leaving 7 bases between the germline ends. Looked up from germline, CDR1 is SGHDN and CDR2 is FVKESK. The CDR3 spans 14 residues. CDR3 sequence reads: CASSPRFGANVLTF. CDR3 nucleotides: TGTGCCAGCAGCCCGAGGTTTGGGGCCAACGTCCTGACTTTC.

The rearrangement links TRBV10-3 to TRBJ2-2; the D gene is possibly TRBD2 (5 bases). The CDR3 is made up of 14 amino acids. The ends were cut back, 4 bases at V and 5 bases at J, with 11 bases in the middle. Germline CDR1 is ENHRY and CDR2 is SYGVKD. The CDR3 sequence: CAISALAETGELFF. In DNA form, the CDR3 reads TGTGCCATCAGTGCCCTAGCCGAGACCGGGGAGCTGTTTTTT.

This clone has just one count. The gene calls are TRBV5-4 and TRBJ1-1, with 12 nucleotides matching TRBD1. Trimming at V came to 4 bases and at J to 6 bases, leaving 10 bases not matched to a gene. This CDR3 comprises 16 residues. CDR1 and CDR2 (germline): SGHNT, YYREEE (reference sequence). The CDR3 bases are TGTGCCAGCAGCCGCCGGGACAGGGGGCGAAGCGCTGAAGCTTTCTTT. Encoded protein: CASSRRDRGRSAEAFF.

The chain combines TRBV25-1 with TRBJ1-2, with 8 bases lining up with TRBD1. The CDR3 runs to 16 residues. With 5 bases clipped from V and 7 bases from J, the junction kept 15 bases outside the gene matches. Germline V gene sequence: CDR1 MGHDK, CDR2 SYGVNS. Here the CDR3 reads CASSHPGQGFMGGYTF. The CDR3 DNA reads TGTGCCAGCAGTCATCCCGGACAGGGATTTATGGGTGGCTACACCTTC.

The rearrangement uses TRBV7-9 and TRBJ2-7, with 9 bases identical to TRBD2. CDR1 and CDR2 from the germline V gene are SEHNR and FQNEAQ (reference sequence). V shed 4 bases and J 2 bases; nucleotides not matched to a gene: 6. The CDR3 covers 15 residues. CDR3: CASSSRTSVTYEQYF. CDR3 nucleotides: TGTGCCAGCAGCTCCCGGACTAGCGTTACCTACGAGCAGTACTTC.

This clone was recorded only once. The CDR3: CASSSADRDSYGYTF. The DNA for the CDR3 is TGTGCCAGCAGCTCTGCGGACAGAGACAGCTATGGCTACACCTTC. V usage is TRBV7-9 and J usage is TRBJ1-2, with D perhaps TRBD1 (6 bases). Trimming shortened V by 4 bases and J by 4 bases, and 16 bases separated the two germline ends. Per germline, CDR1 SEHNR and CDR2 FQNEAQ (reference sequence). There are 15 residues in the CDR3.

The J gene is TRBJ1-1, the V gene TRBV4-1; D not resolved. The CDR3 loop spans 11 amino acids. CDR1 MGHRA and CDR2 YSYEKL come from the germline V gene. Deletions cut 4 bases from V and 11 bases from J, with 11 bases between. CDR3 sequence reads: CASSPGLRAFF. CDR3 in DNA: TGCGCCAGCAGCCCTGGACTCCGGGCTTTCTTT.

This chain connects TRBV4-2 to TRBJ2-5, with 7 bases aligning to TRBD2. The V and J ends lost 0 bases and 5 bases, in that order; junction bases with no gene match: 6. The CDR3 contains 15 residues. In germline, CDR1 is LGHNA, CDR2 YNFKEQ. The CDR3 DNA sequence: TGTGCCAGCAGCCAAGACCCGGGGACTATGGAGACCCAGTACTTC. This translates into CASSQDPGTMETQYF.

The chain carries TRBV5-1 and TRBJ1-1, with 7 bases aligning to TRBD1. Germline CDR1 reads SGHRS; CDR2 reads YFSETQ. V lost 7 bases, J lost 6 bases, and 9 bases stayed unmatched. This CDR3 region has 13 residues. Written as DNA, the CDR3 is TGCGCCAGCCACTGGCAGGGGGGGGCTGAAGCTTTCTTT. It is translated as CASHWQGGAEAFF.

V gene TRBV6-5 combines with J gene TRBJ2-1; D is unclear. CDR1 is MNHEY and CDR2 is SVGAGI in the germline V gene. The CDR3 length is 12 residues. V was clipped by 4 bases and J by 4 bases, with 5 bases between them. CDR3 loop: CASSSRYNEQFF. CDR3 in DNA: TGTGCCAGCAGTTCGAGATACAATGAGCAGTTCTTC.

The chain combines TRBV30 with TRBJ1-1, with a tentative D call TRBD1 (5 bases). Trimming removed 5 bases at V and 5 bases at J, with 15 bases between. This CDR3 has 13 residues. Looked up from germline, CDR1 is GTSNPN and CDR2 is SVGIG (reference sequence). The CDR3, as DNA: TGTGCCTGGGGCCGCGGGGCAGGGACTGAAGCTTTCTTT. Protein: CAWGRGAGTEAFF.

This clone appeared a single time. The chain recombines TRBV9 with TRBJ2-7; D ambiguous. The CDR3 loop spans 15 amino acids. V was pared by 0 bases and J by 4 bases, with 14 bases between. Germline V CDR1 and CDR2: SGDLS, YYNGEE. The DNA for the CDR3 is TGTGCCAGCAGCGTAGGAGCGTCAGGCCTGTACGAGCAGTACTTC. This translates into CASSVGASGLYEQYF.

This clone has a single count. The CDR3 loop reads CASSSNRGISYNEQFF. CDR3 nucleotides: TGTGCCAGCAGTTCAAACAGGGGTATATCCTACAATGAGCAGTTCTTC. The chain is built from TRBV27 and TRBJ2-1; TRBD1 matches at 7 bases. Trimming at V came to 4 bases and at J to 1 base, leaving 7 bases not matched to a gene. Germline V gives CDR1 MNHEY, CDR2 SMNVEV (reference sequence). The CDR3 spans 16 residues.